The present entry profiles one T cell receptor beta chain with its context. The target of this receptor is not known. No much larger clone is present one base from it, and per-base qualities are unavailable. Amplification of TCR beta CDR3 regions was carried out from RNA transcripts. The first round of RT-PCR for the TCR CDR3 was performed with the HTBI primer set and the Qiagen OneStep RT-PCR kit. Libraries were constructed in a second round of multiplex PCR, after which size selection and purification were carried out. Sequencing of the libraries was done on an Illumina HiSeq2000 using paired-end 100 bp reads. The source study handled its data this way. SOAPnuke was used to process the raw data, with reads discarded if the reads contained adapters or uncalled bases, had a mean Phred below 15, or lacked an exact constant-primer or identifier match. COPE v1.2.5 was used to merge the high-quality paired reads, and each unique nucleotide sequence was defined as a clonotype. MiTCR v1.1 was used to align clonotypes to the IMGT TRBV, TRBD and TRBJ reference segments. The analysis was restricted to V-J combinations with a frequency above 0.0001, which together covered roughly 99% of the repertoires. The TCS score was defined as F50 (clonal expansion) divided by E x V (chaos), with BLOSUM62-based TCRdist calculated between CDR3 peptides within each V-J. Welch's t-statistics and random forest reduced roughly 540 V-J features to 13, which were used in a naive Bayes classifier (R e1071). TCRdb passed the public sequencing reads through fastp at Q25 and MiXCR, retaining productive beta sequences. Under each unique CDR3 protein, matching rows form one entry showing the most common genes and DNA. TCRdb's processing, not the authors', yielded these V and J calls. A total of under 300,000 distinct CDR3 sequences appear in this sample, roughly 14% of them only once. 10% to 15% of the sample rests with the top ten.

This record comes from a study of T cells in Graves' hyperthyroidism and ophthalmopathy (dated by TCRdb to between 2017 and 2020). With respect to the entire study: Peripheral blood was sampled at the time of initial diagnosis, prior to any treatment. To identify TCR V-J signatures that set the groups apart, the researchers used a discovery cohort of about a hundred patients, made up of fewer than 50 with Graves' ophthalmopathy and 57 with stable Graves' hyperthyroidism. Prospective prediction of ophthalmopathy was tested in an independent validation cohort of about 19 hyperthyroidism patients and 17 patients who later progressed to ophthalmopathy. The 100 discovery patients were randomly split 7:3 into training and test sets. The study also compared thyroid tissue and blood T-cell repertoires from 5 to 7 Graves' hyperthyroidism patients. Once sampling was done, hyperthyroidism patients were given methimazole at a starting dose of 30 mg daily, whereas ophthalmopathy patients were given high-dose intravenous methylprednisolone. The paper reports TCR Vbeta CDR3 sequencing of some 140 peripheral blood samples: 40 or so ophthalmopathy, around 80 hyperthyroidism and some 17 progressor patients. Overall study outcomes, separate from this receptor: No statistical method was used to fix the sample size in advance, and group allocation was not hidden from the investigators. Most expanded thyroid clonotypes (frequency above 0.001) were also found in blood, which suggests that blood repertoires may mirror thyroid immune responses. In cross-validation, a model built on a 13 V-J signature told ophthalmopathy apart from stable hyperthyroidism with approximately 90% sensitivity and about 81% specificity, and in testing the same model reached 80%/75%. In validation, progression to ophthalmopathy was predicted by the model with roughly 69% sensitivity and 72.22% specificity, a median of 6.5 months before onset.

The hyperthyroidism patients were between 18 and 65 years old and newly diagnosed, with a disease duration of less than 2 months. The study excluded patients with uncontrolled infections, other autoimmune diseases, pregnancy or lactation. Diagnoses were established on the basis of clinical symptoms, serum thyroxine and TRAb, thyroid ultrasound, and orbital computed tomography. For progressor patients, blood was drawn at the first diagnosis of hyperthyroidism, before any ophthalmopathy symptoms had appeared. Ficoll-Paque density gradient centrifugation was used to isolate PBMCs from 8 to 10 ml of fresh peripheral blood. Progressor patients were initially diagnosed with Graves' hyperthyroidism and developed ophthalmopathy during follow-up. Trizol reagent was used to extract total RNA, and RNA quality was then checked on an Agilent 2100 Bioanalyzer. The specimen sequenced was blood. This TCR was sampled from a middle-aged woman with Graves' hyperthyroidism that later progressed to Graves' ophthalmopathy.

The DNA reads as follows: TGTGCCAGCAGTTTCTCCCGGACAGGGGACGAGCAGTACTTC. Translated, it reads CASSFSRTGDEQYF. Recombination joined TRBV27 with TRBJ2-7; the central 9 bases match TRBD1. At the junction V is shortened by 3 bases and J by 5 bases; bases outside the gene matches: 5. From the cysteine up to the phenylalanine, the CDR3 has a length of 14 residues. Only the CDR3 portion is preserved as DNA: 42 bases, with reading frame beginning at the first base. From the germline V gene (reference sequence), CDR1 is MNHEY and CDR2 is SMNVEV.